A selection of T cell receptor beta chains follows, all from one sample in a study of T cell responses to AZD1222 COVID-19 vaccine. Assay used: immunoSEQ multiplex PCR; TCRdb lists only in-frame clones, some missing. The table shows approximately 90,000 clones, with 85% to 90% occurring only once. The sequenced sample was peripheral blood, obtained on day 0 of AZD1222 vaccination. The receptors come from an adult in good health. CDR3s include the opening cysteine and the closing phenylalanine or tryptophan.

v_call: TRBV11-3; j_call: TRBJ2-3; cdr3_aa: CASSSGGPQVSWEDTQYF
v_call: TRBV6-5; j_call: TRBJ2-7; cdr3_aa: CASSRREGSEQYF
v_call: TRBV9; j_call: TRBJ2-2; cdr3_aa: CASSVGPATGELFF
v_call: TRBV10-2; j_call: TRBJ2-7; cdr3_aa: CASSSEGYEQYF
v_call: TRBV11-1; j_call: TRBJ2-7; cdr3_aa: CASSPGQGNHYEQYF
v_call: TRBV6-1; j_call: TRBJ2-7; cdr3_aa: CASSESGTPYEQYF
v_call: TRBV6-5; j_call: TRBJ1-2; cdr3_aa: CASSYSRGGLYGYTF
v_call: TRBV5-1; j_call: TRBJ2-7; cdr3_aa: CASSLVGLAGDEQYF
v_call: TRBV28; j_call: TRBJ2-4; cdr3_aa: CASSYRQGRGIQYF
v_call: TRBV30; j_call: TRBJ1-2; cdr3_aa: CAWSAVPLYGYTF
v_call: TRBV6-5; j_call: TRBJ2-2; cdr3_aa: CASNNLGAGELFF
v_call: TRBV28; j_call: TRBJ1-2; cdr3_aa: CASSLTPPWGYTF
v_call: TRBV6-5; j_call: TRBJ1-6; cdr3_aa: CASRAGWSNSPLHF
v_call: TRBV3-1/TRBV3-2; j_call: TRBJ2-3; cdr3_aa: CASTATSGSVTDTQYF
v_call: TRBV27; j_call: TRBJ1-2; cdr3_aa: CASSLSPGVNGYTF
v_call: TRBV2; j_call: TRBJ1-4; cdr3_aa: CASSENRSGNEKLFF
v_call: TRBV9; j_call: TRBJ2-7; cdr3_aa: CASSVGRGDNYEQYF
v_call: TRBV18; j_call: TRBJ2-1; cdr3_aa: CASSRGLAGGNEQFF
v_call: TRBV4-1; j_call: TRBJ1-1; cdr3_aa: CASSQWDRGSNTEAFF
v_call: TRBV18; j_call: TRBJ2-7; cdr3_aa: CASSAGGAHEQYF
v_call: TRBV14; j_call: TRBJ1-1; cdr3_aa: CASSQEMNTEAFF
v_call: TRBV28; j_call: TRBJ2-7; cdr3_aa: CASSLRGVPFEQYF
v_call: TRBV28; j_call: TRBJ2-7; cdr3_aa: CASSPRTVTYEQYF
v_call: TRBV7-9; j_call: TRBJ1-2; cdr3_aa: CASGEAGTSYTF
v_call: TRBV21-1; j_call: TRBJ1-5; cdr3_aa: CASTDRERGKGRNQPQHF
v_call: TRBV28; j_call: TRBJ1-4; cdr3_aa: CASSQSRGGEGEKLFF
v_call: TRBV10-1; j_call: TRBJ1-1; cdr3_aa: CASRGTANTEAFF
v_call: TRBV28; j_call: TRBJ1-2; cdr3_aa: CASSFVLVGSTGTTPMGYTF
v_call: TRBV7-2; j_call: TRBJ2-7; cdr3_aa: CASSPQGGPSYEQYF
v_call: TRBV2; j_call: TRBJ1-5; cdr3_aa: CASSERSGGNQPQHF
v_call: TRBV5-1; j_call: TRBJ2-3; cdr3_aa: CASRQKSGTDTQYF
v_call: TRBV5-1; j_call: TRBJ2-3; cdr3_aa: CASSLAATSVTDTQYF
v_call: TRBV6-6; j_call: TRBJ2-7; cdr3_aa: CASGIGYEQYF
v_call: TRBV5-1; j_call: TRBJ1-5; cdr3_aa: CDTGRDQPQHF
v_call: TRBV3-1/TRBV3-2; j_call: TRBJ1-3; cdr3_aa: CASSSGQGNTIYF
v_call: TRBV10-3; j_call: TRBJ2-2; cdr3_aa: CAISETGGTGELFF
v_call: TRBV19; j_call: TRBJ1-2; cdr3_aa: CASRRTGVRYGYTF
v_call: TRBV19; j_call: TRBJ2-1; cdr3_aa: CASGQQGYYNEQFF
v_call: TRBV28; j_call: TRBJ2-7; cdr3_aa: CASRPSLGVAGGFSYEQYF
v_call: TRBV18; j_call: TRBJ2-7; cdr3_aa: CASSPTATYEQYF
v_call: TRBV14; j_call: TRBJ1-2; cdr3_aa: CASSQGGAGGYTF
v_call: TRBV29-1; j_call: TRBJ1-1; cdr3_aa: CSVSPGGVEAFF
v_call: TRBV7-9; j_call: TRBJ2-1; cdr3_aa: CASSQSRGTTKTNEQFF
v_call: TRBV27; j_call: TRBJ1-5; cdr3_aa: CASSFSGSPGPQHF
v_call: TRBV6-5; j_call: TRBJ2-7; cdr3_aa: CASSYDRTYEQYF
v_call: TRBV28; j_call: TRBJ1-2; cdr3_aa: CASRGRVNYGYTF
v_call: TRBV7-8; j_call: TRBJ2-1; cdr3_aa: CASSQGGPLWNEQFF
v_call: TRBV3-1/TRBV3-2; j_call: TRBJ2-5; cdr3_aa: CASSDRTVLQETQYF